This passage covers 17 T cell receptor beta chains from one sample sequenced in a study of CD8 T cells in Susac syndrome. An amount of RNA that ranged from about 0.45 to 1 ug was reverse transcribed with random hexamers. TCRdb reprocessed the immunoSEQ multiplex PCR reads via MiXCR and lists one record per CDR3 protein. The sample has some 77,000 distinct CDR3 sequences; about 92% are singletons. What was sequenced was CD4+ T cells from PBMCs. Receptors originate from a human donor with Susac syndrome.

V and J are TRBV7-2 and TRBJ2-5, with 7 bases aligning to TRBD2. The CDR3 is made up of 14 amino acids. Looked up from germline, CDR1 is SGHTA and CDR2 is FQGNSA. The ends lost 5 bases at V and 2 bases at J; junction bases unmatched: 5. DNA of the CDR3: TGTGCCAGCAGCGGTAGCGGGCGGCAAGAGACCCAGTACTTC. Translating gives CASSGSGRQETQYF.

This clonotype was counted a single time. V and J are TRBV29-1 and TRBJ2-3; possible D gene TRBD2, 6 bases. Trimming stripped 4 bases from V and 0 bases from J, with 8 bases between. The CDR3 is 13 amino acids. Germline assignment: CDR1 SQVTM and CDR2 ANQGSEA. The CDR3, as DNA: TGCAGCGTTGCCGCGGGAAGCACAGATACGCAGTATTTT. It encodes CSVAAGSTDTQYF.

V gene TRBV28 combines with J gene TRBJ1-1; the D is unclear. This CDR3 has 11 amino acids. Trimming cost V 1 base and J 4 bases, with 1 base left between them. Germline assignment: CDR1 MDHEN and CDR2 SYDVKM. This CDR3 reads CASSLFTEAFF. For the CDR3, the DNA is TGTGCCAGCAGTTTATTCACTGAAGCTTTCTTT.

The V gene is TRBV6-6, the J gene TRBJ2-3; D uncertain. Trimming pared 8 bases from V and 6 bases from J, leaving 15 bases between. This CDR3 spans 13 amino acids. Germline CDR1 MNHNY, CDR2 SVGAGI (reference sequence). The CDR3 region is CASSAPPADTQYF. The CDR3, as DNA: TGTGCCAGCTCGGCACCCCCGGCTGATACGCAGTATTTT.

This clonotype has only one observation. CDR3 amino acids: CASSRTAGTGELFF. The CDR3 DNA reads TGTGCCAGCAGCAGGACAGCTGGCACCGGGGAGCTGTTTTTT. The chain employs TRBV3-1 and TRBJ2-2; possibly TRBD1 for D (6 bases). Germline CDR1 is LGHDT and CDR2 is YNNKEL (reference sequence). The germline V and J ends were trimmed by 5 bases and 4 bases, with 11 bases remaining between them. The CDR3 extends over 14 amino acids. The full variable domain, completed using reference TRBV3-1 and TRBJ2-2, is DTAVSQTPKYLVTQMGNDKSIKCEQNLGHDTMYWYKQDSKKFLKIMFSYNNKELIINETVPNRFSPKSPDKAHLNLHINSLELGDSAVYFCASSRTAGTGELFFGEGSRLTVL.

This chain uses TRBV11-3 with TRBJ2-7, with TRBD1 as a possible D gene (6 bases). The length of the CDR3 is 13 residues. V lost 1 base and J 6 bases, leaving 10 bases between the germline ends. Looked up from germline, CDR1 is SGHNT and CDR2 is YENEEA. The CDR3 reads CASSLAPTGEQYF. In DNA form, the CDR3 reads TGTGCCAGCAGCTTAGCCCCGACAGGCGAGCAGTACTTC.

The chain combines TRBV7-4 with TRBJ1-5, with 9 nucleotides matching TRBD1. The CDR3 consists of 13 residues. From germline, CDR1 is SGHVT and CDR2 SQSDAQ. J lost 4 bases, V lost 6 bases, and 1 base had no gene match. CDR3 sequence: CASRGQGNQPQHF. The CDR3 coding sequence is TGTGCCAGCAGAGGACAGGGGAATCAGCCCCAGCATTTT.

This clonotype was observed a single time. This chain links TRBV27 with TRBJ1-1, with 8 positions matching TRBD1. V lost 2 bases, J lost 5 bases, and 4 bases stayed unmatched. This CDR3 has 14 residues. Germline CDR1 reads MNHEY; CDR2 reads SMNVEV (reference sequence). This CDR3 is CASSLGDRLTEAFF. CDR3 bases: TGTGCCAGCAGTTTAGGGGACAGGCTGACTGAAGCTTTCTTT.

This chain connects TRBV5-1 to TRBJ2-5; no definite D call. The CDR3 is made up of 12 amino acids. Germline V lookup: CDR1 SGHRS, CDR2 YFSETQ. The V end was cut by 3 bases, the J end by 4 bases, with 7 bases between. In DNA form, the CDR3 reads TGCGCCAGCAGCTCACCCCTAGAGACCCAGTACTTC. Translation gives CASSSPLETQYF.

This chain's CDR3 is CSVYVNTEAFF. The CDR3 region has the DNA TGCAGCGTCTACGTGAACACTGAAGCTTTCTTT. The chain employs TRBV29-1 and TRBJ1-1; D call uncertain. CDR1 and CDR2 from the germline V gene are SQVTM and ANQGSEA. Trimming shortened V by 6 bases and J by 0 bases, and 5 bases separated the two germline ends. There are 11 residues in the CDR3.

The chain is built from TRBV24-1 and TRBJ2-1, with 12 bases matching TRBD2. This CDR3 has 17 amino acids. The germline V gene encodes CDR1 KGHDR and CDR2 SFDVKD. Trimming took 4 bases from V and 6 from J; bases not matched to a gene: 9. The CDR3 DNA follows: TGTGCCACCAGTGACCTCACGACTAGCGGGAGTACCAATGAGCAGTTCTTC. This codes for CATSDLTTSGSTNEQFF.

This chain links TRBV5-1 with TRBJ2-5; the D is unclear. The V gene lost 4 bases and the J gene lost 9 bases, with 13 bases spanning the gap. This CDR3 region has 12 residues. Germline V gene data show CDR1 as SGHRS and CDR2 as YFSETQ. CDR3 region: CASSQPTQPQYF. The DNA for the CDR3 is TGCGCCAGCAGCCAACCCACGCAGCCCCAGTACTTC.

The rearrangement joins TRBV29-1 to TRBJ1-5; 12 bases fit TRBD1. Germline trimming cut 6 bases from V and 7 bases from J; bases unmatched to any gene: 10. CDR3 length equals 15 residues. Germline loops: CDR1 SQVTM, CDR2 ANQGSEA. CDR3 sequence: CSVLVDGTGGQPQHF. The DNA for the CDR3 is TGCAGCGTCCTCGTGGACGGGACAGGGGGCCAGCCCCAGCATTTT. The variable domain in full, with the rest retrieved from reference TRBV29-1 and TRBJ1-5, is SAVISQKPSRDICQRGTSLTIQCQVDSQVTMMFWYRQQPGQSLTLIATANQGSEATYESGFVIDKFPISRPNLTFSTLTVSNMSPEDSSIYLCSVLVDGTGGQPQHFGDGTRLSIL.

The chain is built from TRBV28 and TRBJ1-5; 8 positions match TRBD1. This CDR3 is 15 amino acids long. In germline, CDR1 is MDHEN, CDR2 SYDVKM. Losses at the gene ends were 6 bases for V and 1 base for J; bases not matched to a gene: 5. The CDR3 spells CASRLQGVSNQPQHF. CDR3 nucleotides: TGTGCCAGCAGACTACAGGGGGTGAGCAATCAGCCCCAGCATTTT.

This clonotype was picked up one time. The rearrangement links TRBV5-1 to TRBJ1-4; D call uncertain. CDR1 is SGHRS and CDR2 is YFSETQ in the germline V gene. Between the trimmed V and J ends, which lost 4 bases and 5 bases, there was a span of 12 bases. CDR3 length: 14 residues. Here the CDR3 reads CASSPLTWNEKLFF. DNA of the CDR3: TGCGCCAGCAGCCCCCTGACCTGGAATGAAAAACTGTTTTTT.

The V call is TRBV5-1, the J call TRBJ2-7; D is perhaps TRBD1 (6 bases). V was cut by 1 base and J by 3 bases, with 17 bases left in between. Germline CDR1 and CDR2: SGHRS and YFSETQ. The CDR3 covers 16 residues. The DNA for the CDR3 is TGCGCCAGCAGCTTGAGACGGACAGCGCACCGCTACGAGCAGTACTTC. Translated: CASSLRRTAHRYEQYF.

This clonotype was counted once. The chain recombines TRBV13 with TRBJ2-1; tentatively, D is TRBD1 (5 bases). The CDR3 has 15 residues. V was shortened by 2 bases and J by 5 bases, with 13 bases between the two germline ends. Germline CDR1 is PRHDT and CDR2 is FYEKMQ (reference sequence). The CDR3 DNA reads TGTGCCAGCAGCTTACCGGTTAAGGGGAACAATGAGCAGTTCTTC. It translates to CASSLPVKGNNEQFF.